This entry concerns a single T cell receptor beta chain. Following a re-call of the 5' RACE reads, TCRdb has one entry per CDR3 protein and lacks DNA. Recorded for this sample: around 380,000 distinct CDR3 sequences. The record originates from a study of monozygotic twins with inflammatory bowel disease. The sequence came from a human donor with ulcerative colitis or Crohn's disease, or a healthy co-twin of an affected twin (not recorded which). The sequenced sample was blood.

CDR3 loop: CSATGLAGGYNRPEQFF. The chain carries TRBV20-1 and TRBJ2-1; the D call from TCRdb, TRBD2, cannot be confirmed without DNA. CDR1 DFQATT and CDR2 SNEGSKA come from the germline V gene (reference sequence). The CDR3 loop spans 17 amino acids.